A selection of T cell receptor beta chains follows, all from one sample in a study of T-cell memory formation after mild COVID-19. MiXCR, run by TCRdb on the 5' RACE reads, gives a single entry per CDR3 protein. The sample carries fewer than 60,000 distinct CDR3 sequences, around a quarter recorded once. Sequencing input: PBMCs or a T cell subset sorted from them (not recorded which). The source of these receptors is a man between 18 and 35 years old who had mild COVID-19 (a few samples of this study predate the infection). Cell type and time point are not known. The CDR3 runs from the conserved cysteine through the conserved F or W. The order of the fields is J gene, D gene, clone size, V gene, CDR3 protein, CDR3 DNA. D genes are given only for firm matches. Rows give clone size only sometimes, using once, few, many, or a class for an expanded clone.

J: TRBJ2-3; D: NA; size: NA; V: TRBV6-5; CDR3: CASRPGPRGHTDTQYF; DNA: TGTGCCAGCAGGCCCGGGCCCCGAGGCCACACAGATACGCAGTATTTT
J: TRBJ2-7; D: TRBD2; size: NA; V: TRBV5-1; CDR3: CASSWGGDDEQYF; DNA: TGCGCCAGCAGTTGGGGAGGGGATGACGAGCAGTACTTC
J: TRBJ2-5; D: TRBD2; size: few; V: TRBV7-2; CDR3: CASSFPSRSGGARGKTQYF; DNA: TGTGCCAGCAGCTTCCCATCGAGGAGCGGGGGGGCCCGCGGGAAGACCCAGTACTTC
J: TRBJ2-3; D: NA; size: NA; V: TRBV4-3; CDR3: CASSQGGGAGRDTQYF; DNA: TGCGCCAGCAGCCAAGGAGGGGGGGCCGGCAGAGATACGCAGTATTTT
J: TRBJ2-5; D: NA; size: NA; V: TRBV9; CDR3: CASSPEVGYQETQYF; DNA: TGTGCCAGCAGCCCCGAGGTGGGATACCAAGAGACCCAGTACTTC
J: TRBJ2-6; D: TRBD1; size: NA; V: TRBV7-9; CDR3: CASSLGTGGPFVLTF; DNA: TGTGCCAGCAGCTTAGGGACAGGGGGGCCCTTCGTCCTGACTTTC
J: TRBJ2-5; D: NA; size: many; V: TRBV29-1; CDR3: CSAVMGGVGETQYF; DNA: TGCAGCGCGGTGATGGGCGGAGTCGGAGAGACCCAGTACTTC
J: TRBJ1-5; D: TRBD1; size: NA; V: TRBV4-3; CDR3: CASSQGQGSNQPQHF; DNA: TGCGCCAGCAGCCAAGGACAGGGAAGCAATCAGCCCCAGCATTTT
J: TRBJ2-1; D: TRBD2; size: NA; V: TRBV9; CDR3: CASSAASGLNNEQFF; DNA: TGTGCCAGCAGCGCCGCTAGCGGGCTTAACAATGAGCAGTTCTTC
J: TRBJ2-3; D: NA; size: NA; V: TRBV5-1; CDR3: CASSPGDGTDTQYF; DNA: TGCGCCAGCAGCCCAGGGGATGGCACAGATACGCAGTATTTT
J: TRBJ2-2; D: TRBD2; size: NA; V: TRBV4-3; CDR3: CASSQEETGGHGELFF; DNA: TGCGCCAGCAGCCAAGAAGAAACGGGGGGGCACGGGGAGCTGTTTTTT
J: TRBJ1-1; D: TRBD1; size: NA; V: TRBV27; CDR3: CARSFAGGTAEAFF; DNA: TGTGCCAGAAGTTTCGCAGGGGGCACCGCTGAAGCTTTCTTT
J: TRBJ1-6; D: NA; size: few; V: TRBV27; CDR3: CASSRGFNSPLHF; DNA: TGTGCCAGCAGCAGGGGTTTCAATTCACCCCTCCACTTT
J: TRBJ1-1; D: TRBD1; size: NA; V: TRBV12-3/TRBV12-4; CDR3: CASSSGTAEAFF; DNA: TGTGCCAGCAGTTCTGGGACAGCTGAAGCTTTCTTT
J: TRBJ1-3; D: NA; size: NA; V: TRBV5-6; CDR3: CASSLGRPRLNGNTIYF; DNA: TGTGCCAGCAGCTTGGGGCGGCCCAGGCTTAATGGAAACACCATATATTTT
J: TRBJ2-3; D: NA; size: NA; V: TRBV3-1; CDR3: CASSPYRAGTDTQYF; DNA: TGTGCCAGCAGCCCCTACCGTGCGGGCACAGATACGCAGTATTTT
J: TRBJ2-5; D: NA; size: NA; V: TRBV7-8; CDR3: CASSWEGASETQYF; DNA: TGTGCCAGCAGCTGGGAGGGGGCGAGTGAGACCCAGTACTTC
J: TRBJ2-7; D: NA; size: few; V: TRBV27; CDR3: CASSPSRTSYEQYF; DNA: TGTGCCAGCAGTCCTAGCCGGACAAGCTACGAGCAGTACTTC
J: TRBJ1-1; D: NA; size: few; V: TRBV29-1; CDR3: CSVEDGVNTEAFF; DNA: TGCAGCGTTGAAGATGGCGTGAACACTGAAGCTTTCTTT
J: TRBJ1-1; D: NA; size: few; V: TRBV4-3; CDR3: CASSQVRPPNTEAFF; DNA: TGCGCCAGCAGCCAAGTCCGCCCACCGAACACTGAAGCTTTCTTT
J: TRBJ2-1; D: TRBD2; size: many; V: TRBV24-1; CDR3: CATSDLLAGGINEQFF; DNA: TGTGCCACCAGTGATTTGCTGGCCGGGGGGATTAATGAGCAGTTCTTC
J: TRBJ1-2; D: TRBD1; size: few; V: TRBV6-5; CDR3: CASSTGVGYTF; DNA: TGTGCCAGCAGTACAGGGGTAGGCTACACCTTC
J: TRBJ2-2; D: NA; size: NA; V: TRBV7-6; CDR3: CASSISGSGTGELFF; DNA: TGTGCCAGCAGCATTTCGGGCTCGGGGACCGGGGAGCTGTTTTTT
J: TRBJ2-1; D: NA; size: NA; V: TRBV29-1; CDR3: CSVRAGFSYNEQFF; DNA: TGCAGCGTTCGCGCAGGTTTCTCCTACAATGAGCAGTTCTTC
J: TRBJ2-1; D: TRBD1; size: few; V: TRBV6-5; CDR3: CASSYRTGRYNEQFF; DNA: TGTGCCAGCAGTTACCGGACAGGGAGGTACAATGAGCAGTTCTTC
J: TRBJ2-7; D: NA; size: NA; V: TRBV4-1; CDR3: CASSLRTQNEQYF; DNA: TGCGCCAGCAGCCTCCGGACCCAAAACGAGCAGTACTTC
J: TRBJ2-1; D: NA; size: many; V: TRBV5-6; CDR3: CASSRAPSYNEQFF; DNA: TGTGCCAGCTCCCGGGCGCCTTCCTACAATGAGCAGTTCTTC
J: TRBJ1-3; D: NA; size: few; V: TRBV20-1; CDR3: CSARPYSGNTIYF; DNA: TGCAGTGCGAGGCCCTACTCTGGAAACACCATATATTTT
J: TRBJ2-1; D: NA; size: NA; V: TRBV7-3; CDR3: CASSLGVGDEQFF; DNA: TGTGCCAGCAGCTTAGGGGTAGGGGATGAGCAGTTCTTC
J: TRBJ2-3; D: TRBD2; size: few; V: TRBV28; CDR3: CASSPTGGGPATDTQYF; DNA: TGTGCCAGCAGTCCCACGGGGGGGGGTCCCGCAACTGATACGCAGTATTTT
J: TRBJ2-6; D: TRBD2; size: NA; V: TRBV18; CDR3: CASSPPGPAGGTLSGANVLTF; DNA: TGTGCCAGCTCACCACCAGGACCAGCGGGGGGCACCCTCTCTGGGGCCAACGTCCTGACTTTC
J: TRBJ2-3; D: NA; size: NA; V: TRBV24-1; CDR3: CATQWRDTQYF; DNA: TGTGCCACGCAGTGGAGAGATACGCAGTATTTT
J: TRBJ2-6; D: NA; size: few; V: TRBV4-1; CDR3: CASSQDHDSGANVLTF; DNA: TGCGCCAGCAGCCAAGATCACGACTCTGGGGCCAACGTCCTGACTTTC
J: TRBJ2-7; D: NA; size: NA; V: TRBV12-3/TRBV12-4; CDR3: CASTWGSTYEQYF; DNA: TGTGCCAGCACCTGGGGCAGTACCTACGAGCAGTACTTC
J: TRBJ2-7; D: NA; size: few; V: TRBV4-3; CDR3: CASSQGGASYEQYF; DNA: TGCGCCAGCAGCCAAGGTGGAGCCTCCTACGAGCAGTACTTC
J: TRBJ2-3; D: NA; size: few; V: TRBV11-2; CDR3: CASSLVWADTQYF; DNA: TGTGCCAGCAGCTTAGTGTGGGCAGATACGCAGTATTTT
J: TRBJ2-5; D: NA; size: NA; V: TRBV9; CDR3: CASSVDSQETQYF; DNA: TGTGCCAGCAGCGTAGACAGCCAAGAGACCCAGTACTTC
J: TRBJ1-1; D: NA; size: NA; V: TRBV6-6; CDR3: CASSYRTGWVNTEAFF; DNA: TGTGCCAGCAGTTACAGAACAGGGTGGGTGAACACTGAAGCTTTCTTT
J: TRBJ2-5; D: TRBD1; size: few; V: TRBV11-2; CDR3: CASSSKDRGRSETQYF; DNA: TGTGCCAGCAGCTCGAAGGACAGGGGGCGGTCGGAGACCCAGTACTTC
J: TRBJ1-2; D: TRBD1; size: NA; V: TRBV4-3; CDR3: CASSQDIGTGTFYGYTF; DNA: TGCGCCAGCAGCCAAGACATAGGGACAGGAACCTTCTATGGCTACACCTTC
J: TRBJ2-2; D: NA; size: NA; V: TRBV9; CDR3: CASSDNTGELFF; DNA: TGTGCCAGCAGCGACAACACCGGGGAGCTGTTTTTT
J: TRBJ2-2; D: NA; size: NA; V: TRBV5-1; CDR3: CASRPTGANTGELFF; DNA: TGCGCCAGCAGACCTACTGGGGCGAACACCGGGGAGCTGTTTTTT
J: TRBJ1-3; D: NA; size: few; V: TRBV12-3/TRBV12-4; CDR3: CASSSRGRYKLRTGNTIYF; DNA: TGTGCCAGCAGCTCCCGGGGGAGATACAAGCTTAGGACTGGAAACACCATATATTTT
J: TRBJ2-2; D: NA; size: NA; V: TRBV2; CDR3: CATEIGGAGELFF; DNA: TGTGCCACAGAAATCGGTGGCGCCGGGGAGCTGTTTTTT
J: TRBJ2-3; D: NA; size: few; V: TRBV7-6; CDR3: CAASDVNTDTQYF; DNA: TGTGCGGCTAGCGACGTTAACACAGATACGCAGTATTTT
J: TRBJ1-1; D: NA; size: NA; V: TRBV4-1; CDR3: CASSHRGGEAFF; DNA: TGCGCCAGCAGCCATAGGGGTGGTGAAGCTTTCTTT
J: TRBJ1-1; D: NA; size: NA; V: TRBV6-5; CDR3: CASRPGTPSNTEAFF; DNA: TGTGCCAGCAGACCAGGGACACCGTCTAACACTGAAGCTTTCTTT
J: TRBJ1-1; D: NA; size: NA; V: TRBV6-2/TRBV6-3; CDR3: CASSHGGSEAFF; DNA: TGTGCCAGCAGCCACGGAGGGAGCGAAGCTTTCTTT
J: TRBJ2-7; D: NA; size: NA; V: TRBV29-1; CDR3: CSVEEASSYEQYF; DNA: TGCAGCGTTGAAGAGGCAAGCTCCTACGAGCAGTACTTC
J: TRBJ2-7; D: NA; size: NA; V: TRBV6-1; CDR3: CASSDSQVYSYEQYF; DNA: TGTGCCAGCAGTGATAGTCAGGTATATTCCTACGAGCAGTACTTC
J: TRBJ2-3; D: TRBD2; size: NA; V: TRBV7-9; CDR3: CASSPRVAGDTDTQYF; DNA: TGTGCCAGCAGCCCCCGGGTAGCGGGGGACACAGATACGCAGTATTTT
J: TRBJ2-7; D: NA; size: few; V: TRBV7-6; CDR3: CASSYRDNEQYF; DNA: TGTGCCAGCAGCTACAGGGACAACGAGCAGTACTTC
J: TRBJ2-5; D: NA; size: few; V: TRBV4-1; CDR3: CASSTVARETQYF; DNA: TGCGCCAGCAGTACTGTTGCTCGGGAGACCCAGTACTTC
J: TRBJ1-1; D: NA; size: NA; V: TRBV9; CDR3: CASSVGSTNTEALF; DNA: TGTGCCAGCAGCGTGGGCAGCACGAACACTGAAGCTTTATTT
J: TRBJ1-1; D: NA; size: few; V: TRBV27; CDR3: CASSLIMGGGTEAFF; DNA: TGTGCCAGCAGTCTCATCATGGGGGGTGGGACTGAAGCTTTCTTT
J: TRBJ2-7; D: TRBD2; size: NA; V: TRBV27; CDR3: CASTDVRRGGYEQYF; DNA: TGTGCCAGCACCGACGTAAGGCGGGGGGGCTACGAGCAGTACTTC
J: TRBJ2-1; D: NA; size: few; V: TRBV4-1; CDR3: CASSQGPGTNEQFF; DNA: TGCGCCAGCAGCCAAGGCCCAGGTACGAATGAGCAGTTCTTC